This T cell receptor beta chain was recovered during a study of T cells expressing NK-cell markers. Notes on the study in general: Of the CD8+ T cell pool in five or six donors, roughly 1.0-8% was accounted for by dominant NKG2C+ clonotypes.

The CDR3 covers 13 residues. Concerning this clonotype: Antigen specificity is unknown.

As the method of synthesis, 5'RACE template switching with UMIs yielded TCR beta cDNA. Following a re-call of the 5' RACE reads, TCRdb has one entry per CDR3 protein and lacks DNA. This sample's table reports 500,000 to 600,000 distinct CDR3 sequences. The sequence was obtained from a man between 18 and 35 years old in good health. The gene calls are TRBV12-3 or TRBV12-4 and TRBJ2-1; the TCRdb D gene call, TRBD2, has no DNA to confirm it. The sequencing input was blood T cells: a sorted CD56 or NKG2C T cell subset, CD4+ or CD8+ T cells, or bulk PBMC T cells (not recorded which). CDR3 loop: CASSWAIYNEQFF.